This is a list of T cell receptor beta chains from one sample in a study of Graves' ophthalmopathy and Graves' hyperthyroidism. Each CDR3 protein gets one entry after TCRdb re-called the multiplex PCR reads with MiXCR. Of 150,000 to 200,000 distinct CDR3 sequences listed, approximately 40% were seen once; the top ten hold approximately 9%. The sample was peripheral blood. All receptors come from a man aged 25-45 years with Graves' ophthalmopathy. Both conserved end residues are part of each CDR3. The order of the fields is clone size, V gene, J gene, D gene, CDR3 protein, CDR3 DNA. A D gene is named only where the DNA matches it firmly. Not every row has a clone size; where given, it reads once, few, many or a size class.

size: -; V: TRBV28; J: TRBJ1-2; D: -; CDR3: CASSLDTPGGYTF; DNA: TGTGCCAGCAGCCTCGACACCCCTGGTGGCTACACCTTC
size: -; V: TRBV28; J: TRBJ1-2; D: -; CDR3: CASSTDGGLFGYTF; DNA: TGTGCCAGCAGTACGGACGGGGGCTTATTTGGCTACACCTTC
size: many; V: TRBV28; J: TRBJ2-7; D: TRBD2; CDR3: CASSPLRASGKYEQYF; DNA: TGTGCCAGCTCCCCTCTCAGGGCTAGCGGGAAGTACGAGCAGTACTTC
size: many; V: TRBV28; J: TRBJ1-6; D: -; CDR3: CASSFKETLHF; DNA: TGTGCCAGCAGTTTTAAGGAGACCCTCCACTTT
size: many; V: TRBV28; J: TRBJ2-5; D: -; CDR3: CASSGPYQETQYF; DNA: TGTGCCAGCAGTGGGCCCTACCAAGAGACCCAGTACTTC
size: -; V: TRBV20-1; J: TRBJ1-2; D: -; CDR3: CSGASDYYGYTF; DNA: TGCAGTGGGGCCTCGGATTACTATGGCTACACCTTC
size: -; V: TRBV5-6; J: TRBJ1-1; D: -; CDR3: CASSLAGGSNTEAFF; DNA: TGTGCCAGCAGCTTGGCGGGGGGGTCGAACACTGAAGCTTTCTTT
size: many; V: TRBV12-3/TRBV12-4; J: TRBJ2-2; D: -; CDR3: CASSLDRQTNTGELFF; DNA: TGTGCCAGCAGTTTAGACAGACAGACAAACACCGGGGAGCTGTTTTTT
size: many; V: TRBV7-2; J: TRBJ1-1; D: TRBD1; CDR3: CASSRRQGGNTEAFF; DNA: TGTGCCAGCAGCCGACGACAGGGGGGGAACACTGAAGCTTTCTTT
size: -; V: TRBV19; J: TRBJ1-1; D: -; CDR3: CASSRDSEAFF; DNA: TGTGCCAGTAGTCGCGACAGTGAAGCTTTCTTT
size: -; V: TRBV19; J: TRBJ1-1; D: TRBD1; CDR3: CASRPGTGATEAFF; DNA: TGTGCCAGCCGTCCCGGGACAGGGGCCACTGAAGCTTTCTTT
size: -; V: TRBV30; J: TRBJ1-5; D: -; CDR3: CAWTPGSINQPQHF; DNA: TGTGCCTGGACCCCCGGGTCTATCAATCAGCCCCAGCATTTT
size: -; V: TRBV6-1; J: TRBJ1-3; D: -; CDR3: CASREGLLSSLSGNTIYF; DNA: TGTGCCAGCAGAGAGGGACTCCTTTCCTCCCTCTCTGGAAACACCATATATTTT
size: -; V: TRBV12-3/TRBV12-4; J: TRBJ2-7; D: TRBD1; CDR3: CASSPWDRGYEQYF; DNA: TGTGCCAGCAGTCCATGGGACAGGGGCTACGAGCAGTACTTC
size: many; V: TRBV27; J: TRBJ2-7; D: TRBD2; CDR3: CANPGGERYEQYF; DNA: TGTGCCAACCCGGGGGGGGAGAGATACGAGCAGTACTTC
size: many; V: TRBV13; J: TRBJ2-7; D: -; CDR3: CASSLLVTGDEQYF; DNA: TGTGCCAGCAGCTTACTAGTAACCGGGGACGAGCAGTACTTC
size: many; V: TRBV6-5; J: TRBJ1-1; D: -; CDR3: CASSIQSNTEAFF; DNA: TGTGCCAGCAGTATTCAATCGAACACTGAAGCTTTCTTT
size: many; V: TRBV13; J: TRBJ2-7; D: -; CDR3: CASSVGYSSYEQYF; DNA: TGTGCCAGCAGCGTCGGATACTCCTCCTACGAGCAGTACTTC
size: many; V: TRBV6-5; J: TRBJ1-1; D: -; CDR3: CASRLNTEAFF; DNA: TGTGCCAGCAGATTGAACACTGAAGCTTTCTTT
size: many; V: TRBV28; J: TRBJ2-5; D: -; CDR3: CASSLGRAPRETQYF; DNA: TGTGCCAGCAGCTTGGGCAGGGCCCCCCGGGAGACCCAGTACTTC
size: many; V: TRBV18; J: TRBJ1-2; D: -; CDR3: CAGSPEAGEGYTF; DNA: TGTGCCGGCTCACCTGAGGCCGGGGAGGGCTACACCTTC
size: many; V: TRBV27; J: TRBJ2-7; D: TRBD1; CDR3: CASSLLSRTGSSYEQYF; DNA: TGTGCCAGCAGTTTATTATCCCGGACAGGGAGCTCCTACGAGCAGTACTTC
size: -; V: TRBV20-1; J: TRBJ1-1; D: -; CDR3: CSAPLREAFF; DNA: TGCAGTGCTCCCTTAAGGGAAGCTTTCTTT
size: few; V: TRBV12-3/TRBV12-4; J: TRBJ1-1; D: -; CDR3: CASRKGGTEAFF; DNA: TGTGCCAGCAGGAAGGGTGGGACTGAAGCTTTCTTT
size: -; V: TRBV6-1; J: TRBJ2-5; D: TRBD1; CDR3: CASSKGTGVGSQETQYF; DNA: TGTGCCAGCAGTAAGGGGACAGGTGTGGGATCCCAAGAGACCCAGTACTTC
size: many; V: TRBV15; J: TRBJ2-7; D: TRBD2; CDR3: CATSRGLAGTEYEQYF; DNA: TGTGCCACCAGCAGGGGACTAGCGGGAACGGAGTACGAGCAGTACTTC
size: few; V: TRBV2; J: TRBJ2-5; D: TRBD2; CDR3: CASRGGLAQETQYF; DNA: TGTGCCAGCAGGGGGGGACTAGCCCAAGAGACCCAGTACTTC
size: once; V: TRBV28; J: TRBJ2-5; D: TRBD2; CDR3: CASSLELAGLQETQYF; DNA: TGTGCCAGCAGTTTAGAACTAGCGGGACTCCAAGAGACCCAGTACTTC
size: many; V: TRBV6-2/TRBV6-3; J: TRBJ1-1; D: TRBD1; CDR3: CASRGPGGETEAFF; DNA: TGTGCCAGCAGAGGACCAGGGGGAGAGACTGAAGCTTTCTTT
size: -; V: TRBV12-3/TRBV12-4; J: TRBJ2-7; D: -; CDR3: CASSLDYQSKQYF; DNA: TGTGCCAGCAGTTTAGACTACCAATCCAAGCAGTACTTC
size: many; V: TRBV20-1; J: TRBJ1-2; D: -; CDR3: CSARGGRLADFYGYTF; DNA: TGCAGTGCTAGAGGGGGCCGCCTTGCGGATTTCTATGGCTACACCTTC
size: many; V: TRBV7-6; J: TRBJ2-2; D: -; CDR3: CASSITGSRDGELFF; DNA: TGTGCCAGCAGCATCACCGGGTCCCGAGACGGGGAGCTGTTTTTT
size: many; V: TRBV7-9; J: TRBJ1-6; D: TRBD1; CDR3: CASSFGTGGGSPLHF; DNA: TGTGCCAGCAGCTTTGGCACAGGGGGTGGTTCACCCCTCCACTTT
size: -; V: TRBV12-3/TRBV12-4; J: TRBJ2-7; D: -; CDR3: CASSLVDNLYEQYF; DNA: TGTGCCAGCAGTTTAGTGGACAATTTATACGAGCAGTACTTC
size: -; V: TRBV11-2; J: TRBJ2-7; D: -; CDR3: CASSLDPARDNYEQYF; DNA: TGTGCCAGCAGCTTAGATCCCGCCCGGGACAACTACGAGCAGTACTTC
size: -; V: TRBV12-3/TRBV12-4; J: TRBJ2-5; D: -; CDR3: CASSLAQGGLAVQKTQYF; DNA: TGTGCCAGCAGTTTAGCGCAGGGGGGCCTAGCGGTCCAAAAGACCCAGTACTTC
size: -; V: TRBV12-3/TRBV12-4; J: TRBJ2-5; D: -; CDR3: CASSPPGSSQETQYF; DNA: TGTGCCAGCAGCCCGCCGGGCAGTTCCCAAGAGACCCAGTACTTC